This TCR beta chain was identified during a study of blood T cell repertoires in COVID-19. CDR3 length: 15 residues. The V gene lost 4 bases and the J gene lost 2 bases, with 13 bases spanning the gap. Germline V CDR1 and CDR2: LNHDA, SQIVND (reference sequence). As handled by the study authors: Estimated nucleated cell counts came from reference gene primer amplification. Generated by immunoSEQ multiplex PCR, the TCRdb table keeps only in-frame clones and is missing some. V and J calls and clone size are given by that table; D and trimming were obtained from the DNA. The sample yields some 360,000 clones, roughly 89% seen once.

The sequenced sample was peripheral blood. The source is a woman in her fifties or sixties with COVID-19, enrolled during active disease. The chain carries TRBV19 and TRBJ2-3, with TRBD1 as a possible D gene (6 bases). CDR3 amino acids: CASSTRQEYTDTQYF. CDR3 coding DNA: TGTGCCAGTAGTACCCGACAGGAATACACAGATACGCAGTATTTT.